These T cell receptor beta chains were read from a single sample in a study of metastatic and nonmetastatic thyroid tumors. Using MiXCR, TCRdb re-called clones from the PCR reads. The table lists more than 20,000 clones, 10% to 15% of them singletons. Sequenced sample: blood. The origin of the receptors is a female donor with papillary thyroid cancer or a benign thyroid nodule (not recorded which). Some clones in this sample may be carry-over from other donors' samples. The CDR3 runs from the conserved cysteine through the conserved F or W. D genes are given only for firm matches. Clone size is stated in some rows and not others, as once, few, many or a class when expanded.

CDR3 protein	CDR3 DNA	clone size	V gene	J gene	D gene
CASRQGFNYGYTF	TGTGCCAGCAGGCAGGGTTTTAACTATGGCTACACCTTC	-	TRBV6-1	TRBJ1-2	-
CASGVPGHAEAFF	TGTGCCAGCGGCGTTCCAGGGCACGCTGAAGCTTTCTTT	-	TRBV9	TRBJ1-1	-
CASSGWGLPNTEAFF	TGTGCCAGCAGTGGCTGGGGACTTCCGAACACTGAAGCTTTCTTT	many	TRBV2	TRBJ1-1	-
CASRFGGDTQYF	TGTGCCAGCAGATTCGGCGGGGATACGCAGTATTTT	many	TRBV6-1	TRBJ2-3	-
CASSESPGSYNEQFF	TGTGCCAGCAGTGAATCCCCAGGCTCCTACAATGAGCAGTTCTTC	many	TRBV6-1	TRBJ2-1	-
CASRPGTSDEQFF	TGTGCCAGCAGACCCGGGACTAGCGATGAGCAGTTCTTC	-	TRBV2	TRBJ2-1	TRBD2
CSARDKRQGSGTGELFF	TGCAGTGCTAGAGATAAAAGACAGGGAAGCGGCACCGGGGAGCTGTTTTTT	-	TRBV20-1	TRBJ2-2	TRBD1
CAWEQRHSYGYTF	TGTGCCTGGGAGCAACGGCACTCCTATGGCTACACCTTC	many	TRBV30	TRBJ1-2	-
CASSLVDLNTEAFF	TGCGCCAGCAGCTTGGTGGACTTGAACACTGAAGCTTTCTTT	many	TRBV5-1	TRBJ1-1	-
CASSLVWDWTGDEQYF	TGTGCCAGCAGCTTAGTCTGGGACTGGACAGGAGACGAGCAGTACTTC	many	TRBV7-8	TRBJ2-7	-
CASSPPEAGTYEQYF	TGTGCCAGCAGTCCTCCAGAGGCTGGGACCTACGAGCAGTACTTC	many	TRBV6-2/TRBV6-3	TRBJ2-7	-
CSAIRAKGGNEQFF	TGCAGTGCTATTCGGGCCAAGGGTGGGAATGAGCAGTTCTTC	-	TRBV20-1	TRBJ2-1	-
CSAAPGEGRDTQYF	TGCAGTGCTGCCCCGGGAGAGGGACGAGATACGCAGTATTTT	many	TRBV20-1	TRBJ2-3	-
CASSGSLGTEGGYTF	TGTGCCAGCAGTGGAAGCCTCGGCACGGAGGGTGGCTACACCTTC	many	TRBV2	TRBJ1-2	-
CASSPDKLGGYEQYF	TGTGCCAGTTCACCAGACAAGCTGGGGGGTTACGAGCAGTACTTC	few	TRBV18	TRBJ2-7	-
CASTWGQGALGPQHF	TGTGCCAGCACCTGGGGACAGGGGGCCCTCGGGCCCCAGCATTTT	many	TRBV12-3/TRBV12-4	TRBJ1-5	TRBD1
CASSMELAAGETQYF	TGTGCCAGTAGTATGGAACTAGCGGCCGGAGAGACCCAGTACTTC	many	TRBV19	TRBJ2-5	TRBD2
CASSIYNEQFF	TGTGCCAGCAGTATCTACAATGAGCAGTTCTTC	many	TRBV12-3/TRBV12-4	TRBJ2-1	-
CASSWTGYPTDTQYF	TGTGCCAGCAGCTGGACAGGCTACCCCACAGATACGCAGTATTTT	many	TRBV5-5	TRBJ2-3	TRBD1
CASSEEETGHGNQPQHF	TGTGCCAGCAGTGAAGAGGAGACAGGGCACGGCAATCAGCCCCAGCATTTT	medium-sized	TRBV6-1	TRBJ1-5	TRBD1
CASSPLGGGEPQHF	TGTGCCAGCTCACCTCTAGGAGGGGGAGAACCCCAGCATTTT	many	TRBV18	TRBJ1-5	-
CASSPDGLAKNIQYF	TGTGCCAGCAGCCCCGACGGCCTAGCCAAAAACATTCAGTACTTC	many	TRBV9	TRBJ2-4	-
CASSFRGRGGETQYF	TGTGCCAGCAGTTTCAGGGGACGGGGGGGGGAGACCCAGTACTTC	many	TRBV12-3/TRBV12-4	TRBJ2-5	TRBD2
CASGRRTNEQFF	TGTGCCAGCGGGAGGAGAACCAATGAGCAGTTCTTC	many	TRBV28	TRBJ2-1	-
CASSPGSTRNPNTQYF	TGTGCCAGCAGCCCCGGGTCGACTAGAAACCCCAATACGCAGTATTTT	many	TRBV7-3	TRBJ2-3	-
CASSVSGWAVGELFF	TGTGCCAGCAGCGTATCAGGGTGGGCCGTCGGGGAGCTGTTTTTT	-	TRBV5-6	TRBJ2-2	-
CASRTGGGRAINEQFF	TGTGCCAGCAGAACTGGTGGTGGGAGGGCAATTAATGAGCAGTTCTTC	-	TRBV27	TRBJ2-1	TRBD2
CASSYPQGRSYNEQFF	TGTGCCAGCAGTTACCCCCAAGGGAGGAGCTACAATGAGCAGTTCTTC	many	TRBV6-5	TRBJ2-1	-
CASSPGGARSGNTIYF	TGTGCCAGCAGCCCCGGTGGGGCACGCTCTGGAAACACCATATATTTT	many	TRBV5-8	TRBJ1-3	-
CASSRTEKAFF	TGTGCCAGCAGCAGGACAGAGAAAGCTTTCTTT	many	TRBV12-3/TRBV12-4	TRBJ1-1	-
CASSETSNTGELFF	TGTGCCAGCTCGGAGACATCGAACACCGGGGAGCTGTTTTTT	many	TRBV7-9	TRBJ2-2	-
CASSYRGQGHYGYTF	TGTGCCAGCAGTTACCGCGGACAGGGGCACTATGGCTACACCTTC	many	TRBV6-5	TRBJ1-2	TRBD1
CASTTPSEAFF	TGTGCCTCCACAACCCCGTCTGAAGCTTTCTTT	many	TRBV28	TRBJ1-1	-
CASSPQPSGPNFLTF	TGTGCCAGCAGCCCCCAACCCTCTGGGCCCAACTTCCTGACTTTC	-	TRBV7-8	TRBJ2-6	-
CAWGRRGGSPLHF	TGTGCCTGGGGGAGGAGGGGAGGCTCACCCCTCCACTTT	many	TRBV30	TRBJ1-6	-
CASSPGQGNNYGYTF	TGTGCCAGCAGCCCAGGACAGGGGAACAACTATGGCTACACCTTC	few	TRBV12-3/TRBV12-4	TRBJ1-2	TRBD1
CSARNFVGTGASYEQYF	TGCAGTGCCAGAAACTTCGTTGGGACAGGGGCATCCTACGAGCAGTACTTC	many	TRBV20-1	TRBJ2-7	TRBD1
CATSARGRSYNEQFF	TGTGCCACCAGTGCCCGGGGTAGATCCTACAATGAGCAGTTCTTC	few	TRBV24-1	TRBJ2-1	-
CASSPPGDNSPLHF	TGTGCCAGCAGCCCCCCAGGCGATAATTCACCCCTCCACTTT	few	TRBV6-2/TRBV6-3	TRBJ1-6	-
CASSPGQGHNYGYTF	TGTGCCAGCAGCCCCGGACAGGGGCACAACTATGGCTACACCTTC	many	TRBV12-3/TRBV12-4	TRBJ1-2	TRBD1
CASSPMSGRGTQYF	TGTGCCAGCTCACCGATGTCCGGACGGGGGACCCAGTACTTC	many	TRBV18	TRBJ2-5	-
CATRLAGDTGELFF	TGTGCCACCAGGCTAGCGGGAGACACCGGGGAGCTGTTTTTT	many	TRBV24-1	TRBJ2-2	TRBD2